A single sample gave rise to the 19 T cell receptor beta chains below, sequenced in a study of vaccination and CD4 T cells after COVID-19 (dated by TCRdb to between 2021 and 2023). These receptors have no known antigen. This sample's treatment or condition label indicates: roughly 10-day PBMC culture with coronavirus spike peptide pools or control peptides (ViraFEST assay). CD4+ T cells from unexposed donors were collected before the COVID-19 pandemic (2011-2018). Receptors were amplified or captured by PCR. TCRdb names Illumina iSeq 100 as the instrument used. At the Johns Hopkins FTIC core, DNA from the cultured CD4+ T cells underwent TCR sequencing with the Oncomine TCR Beta short-read assay. The QIAamp micro DNA kit was used to extract genomic DNA from the cultured CD4+ T cells. TCRdb reprocessing: public reads trimmed at Q25 with fastp, clones called with MiXCR, in-frame beta chains kept. Each record represents a unique CDR3 protein, reported with the most common genes and DNA among its rows. This sample gives about 10,000 distinct CDR3 sequences in total; 25% to 30% of them show up just once. Jointly, the top ten make up about 19% of the sample.

The sample was CD4+ T cells from blood, cultured in vitro. These receptors all come from a human donor in good health.

The chain combines TRBV28 with TRBJ2-7; D ambiguous. The length of the CDR3 is 12 residues. Trimming removed 6 bases at V and 4 bases at J, with 10 bases between. Germline CDR1 and CDR2: MDHEN and SYDVKM. The CDR3 DNA sequence: TGTGCCAGCAGCCTGGGATTTTACGAGCAGTACTTC. This gives the protein CASSLGFYEQYF.

This clonotype was detected a few times. V gene TRBV20-1 combines with J gene TRBJ1-1, with D uncertain. The germline V gene has CDR1 DFQATT and CDR2 SNEGSKA (reference sequence). Between the trimmed V and J ends, which lost 0 bases and 0 bases, there was a span of 8 bases. The CDR3 is 14 amino acids. As DNA, the CDR3 is TGCAGTGCTAGAGATCACCGGGTGAACACTGAAGCTTTCTTT. This encodes CSARDHRVNTEAFF.

The CDR3 nucleotides read TGTGCCAGCTCACCTCAACAGGGGATCGCTGGAAACACCATATATTTT. This encodes CASSPQQGIAGNTIYF. This chain uses TRBV18 with TRBJ1-3; 7 bases are shared with TRBD1. Trimming at V came to 3 bases and at J to 2 bases, leaving 7 bases not matched to a gene. The CDR3 totals 16 residues. Looked up from germline, CDR1 is KGHSH and CDR2 is LQKENI.

In its sample, this clonotype is medium-sized. The J gene is TRBJ1-2, the V gene TRBV15; D possibly corresponds to TRBD1 (6 bases). This CDR3 is 16 amino acids long. Trimming pared 0 bases from V and 8 bases from J, leaving 19 bases between. The germline V gene has CDR1 LNHNV and CDR2 YYDKDF (reference sequence). The CDR3 region is CATSRDREERGRGYTF. The CDR3 DNA follows: TGTGCCACCAGCAGAGATAGGGAGGAGCGGGGGCGAGGCTACACCTTC.

Only a few counts were recorded for this clonotype. This chain links TRBV7-9 with TRBJ2-3; a possible D gene is TRBD1 (5 bases). Germline V gene sequence: CDR1 SEHNR, CDR2 FQNEAQ (reference sequence). There are 15 residues in the CDR3. The germline V and J ends were trimmed by 5 bases and 3 bases, with 15 bases remaining between them. CDR3 DNA sequence: TGTGCCAGCAGCCCCCCAGGGAAAGGAACAGATACGCAGTATTTT. Protein: CASSPPGKGTDTQYF.

The rearrangement joins TRBV28 to TRBJ2-1, with 11 bases fitting TRBD1. The CDR3 is 16 residues long. Unmatched junction bases numbered 9, after V lost 5 bases and J lost 6 bases. Germline CDR1 MDHEN, CDR2 SYDVKM. This CDR3 is CASSLFRTGGFNEQFF. CDR3 nucleotide sequence: TGTGCCAGCAGTCTATTCCGGACAGGGGGCTTCAATGAGCAGTTCTTC.

This clonotype has a handful of counts. This chain links TRBV18 with TRBJ2-5; D may be TRBD1 or TRBD2 (7 bases each). Per the germline V gene, CDR1 is KGHSH and CDR2 is LQKENI. Trimming stripped 6 bases from V and 2 bases from J, with 13 bases between. This CDR3 spans 14 amino acids. The CDR3 DNA is TGTGCCAGCTCTCGACAGGGAGGGCAAGAGACCCAGTACTTC. Translated, it gives CASSRQGGQETQYF.

This chain connects TRBV10-3 to TRBJ2-5, with TRBD1 identical over 9 bases. V was pared by 6 bases and J by 3 bases, with 5 bases of the junction left unmatched. Germline V gene sequence: CDR1 ENHRY, CDR2 SYGVKD. The CDR3 runs to 14 residues. The DNA of the CDR3 is TGTGCCATCAGGACGGGACAGGGTAAAGAGACCCAGTACTTC. It codes for CAIRTGQGKETQYF.

This clonotype came up a few times. The chain recombines TRBV20-1 with TRBJ2-3; 11 nucleotides match TRBD2. Germline loops: CDR1 DFQATT, CDR2 SNEGSKA (reference sequence). Losses at the gene ends were 5 bases for V and 4 bases for J; bases not matched to a gene: 5. This CDR3 has 14 residues. CDR3 sequence reads: CSAWTSGRSDTQYF. The DNA of the CDR3 is TGCAGTGCTTGGACTAGCGGGCGGTCAGATACGCAGTATTTT.

The chain employs TRBV7-6 and TRBJ1-4, with no clear D. Trimming shortened V by 0 bases and J by 3 bases, and 5 bases separated the two germline ends. Germline assignment: CDR1 SGHVS and CDR2 FNYEAQ. CDR3 size: 14 residues. The CDR3 DNA sequence: TGTGCCAGCAGCTTAGCGAGCGCTAATGAAAAACTGTTTTTT. Translating it yields CASSLASANEKLFF.

This clonotype was picked up a small number of times. At one of its ends the junction is not consistent with the germline gene, which may arise from a read error. DNA of the CDR3: TGTGCCAGCAGCTTAGAGACAGGGGGTAACTACGGCTACACCTTC. This translates into CASSLETGGNYGYTF. The chain is built from TRBV11-2 and TRBJ1-2, with 9 bases aligning to TRBD1. CDR3 size: 15 residues. Germline CDR1 and CDR2: SGHAT and FQNNGV.

This clonotype was seen a single time. The gene calls are TRBV11-1 and TRBJ2-3; the D gene is possibly TRBD1 (5 bases). The germline V and J ends were trimmed by 5 bases and 5 bases, with 14 bases remaining between them. This CDR3 has 14 amino acids. Looked up from germline, CDR1 is SGHAT and CDR2 is FQDESV (reference sequence). The CDR3 loop is CASSHAGFGDTQYF. CDR3 nucleotides: TGTGCCAGCAGCCACGCAGGGTTTGGAGATACGCAGTATTTT.

V usage is TRBV10-3 and J usage is TRBJ2-3; 9 bases line up with TRBD1. The trim removed 6 bases at V and 0 bases at J, leaving 4 bases unmatched. The CDR3 extends over 15 amino acids. The germline V gene has CDR1 ENHRY and CDR2 SYGVKD. The CDR3 sequence is CAIRGQGTSTDTQYF. The CDR3 DNA reads as TGTGCCATCAGGGGACAGGGAACTAGCACAGATACGCAGTATTTT.

This clonotype was counted between two and nine times. V is TRBV28 and J is TRBJ2-3; 7 bases line up with TRBD1. The germline CDR1 and CDR2 sequences are MDHEN and SYDVKM. V shed 6 bases and J 5 bases; nucleotides not matched to a gene: 8. This CDR3 comprises 14 residues. DNA of the CDR3: TGTGCCAGCAGGTCCCAGGGGGTTGGAGATACGCAGTATTTT. Protein product: CASRSQGVGDTQYF.

In its sample, this clonotype ranks as large. J is TRBJ2-6 and V is TRBV15; D is possibly TRBD1 (5 bases). CDR1 is LNHNV and CDR2 is YYDKDF in the germline V gene (reference sequence). The CDR3 has 16 amino acids. The V gene lost 0 bases and the J gene lost 0 bases, with 6 bases spanning the gap. In DNA, the CDR3 is TGTGCCACCAGCAGAGATCAGGGCTCTGGGGCCAACGTCCTGACTTTC. It yields the protein CATSRDQGSGANVLTF.

This clonotype has a handful of counts. The chain couples TRBV6-1 to TRBJ2-1, with 9 bases fitting TRBD1. Per the germline V gene, CDR1 is MNHNS and CDR2 is SASEGT. The CDR3 loop spans 13 amino acids. V shed 8 bases, J shed 6 bases, and the junction held 5 bases outside the gene matches. In nucleotides, the CDR3 is TGTGCCAGCCGGGACAGGGCCTCCAATGAGCAGTTCTTC. It codes for CASRDRASNEQFF.

This clonotype was detected only a few times. The V call is TRBV7-8, the J call TRBJ2-7, with D maybe TRBD1 (6 bases). There are 14 residues in the CDR3. The V gene's germline CDR1 is SGHVS and CDR2 FQNEAQ. Trimming cost V 5 bases and J 0 bases, with 11 bases left between them. CDR3 amino acids: CASSPGQYSYEQYF. CDR3 DNA: TGTGCCAGCAGCCCAGGACAGTACTCCTACGAGCAGTACTTC.

V gene TRBV28 combines with J gene TRBJ2-3, with a possible D match to TRBD1 (6 bases). The CDR3 is 17 amino acids. V was trimmed by 5 bases and J by 5 bases, leaving 23 bases between them. Germline V CDR1 and CDR2: MDHEN, SYDVKM. Here the CDR3 reads CASSPLGQTIRGDTQYF. CDR3 nucleotide sequence: TGTGCCAGCAGTCCCCTCGGACAGACCATTCGGGGAGATACGCAGTATTTT. The complete variable domain, with remaining parts taken from reference TRBV28 and TRBJ2-3, reads DVKVTQSSRYLVKRTGEKVFLECVQDMDHENMFWYRQDPGLGLRLIYFSYDVKMKEKGDIPEGYSVSREKKERFSLILESASTNQTSMYLCASSPLGQTIRGDTQYFGPGTRLTVL.

The genes are TRBV7-2 and TRBJ2-1; 7 bases align to TRBD1. CDR1 is SGHTA and CDR2 is FQGNSA in the germline V gene. The trim removed 5 bases at V and 8 bases at J, leaving 15 bases unmatched. The CDR3 is 16 amino acids. As DNA, the CDR3 is TGTGCCAGCAGCCAGGGACAGCCCATCAATCGGGATGAGCAGTTCTTC. Protein product: CASSQGQPINRDEQFF. Looking up the rest from reference TRBV7-2 and TRBJ2-1 gives the full variable domain: GAGVSQSPSNKVTEKGKDVELRCDPISGHTALYWYRQSLGQGLEFLIYFQGNSAPDKSGLPSDRFSAERTGGSVSTLTIQRTQQEDSAVYLCASSQGQPINRDEQFFGPGTRLTVL.